The 15 T cell receptor beta chains below were found in one sample sequenced in a study of T cell changes during pregnancy in multiple sclerosis. The method was immunoSEQ multiplex PCR; TCRdb's version includes in-frame clones alone and lacks a portion of them. Among 90,000 to 95,000 clones listed, 90% to 95% were seen once. The sequencing used peripheral blood, collected in the first trimester of pregnancy. The source of these receptors is a female donor with multiple sclerosis, enrolled in a pregnancy study.

J is TRBJ2-3 and V is TRBV7-2, with TRBD2 matching over 10 bases. The CDR3 contains 16 residues. Germline-derived CDR1 and CDR2 are SGHTA and FQGNSA. The V gene end was trimmed by 4 bases and the J gene end by 4 bases; junction bases not matched to a gene: 8. CDR3 in amino acids: CASSSVAGGRADTQYF. The CDR3 bases are TGTGCCAGCAGCTCAGTAGCGGGGGGTCGGGCAGATACGCAGTATTTT.

This clone is a singleton in its sample. CDR3 protein: CASSYRTGGIMNTEAFF. The CDR3 DNA sequence: TGCGCCAGCAGCTACAGGACAGGGGGTATCATGAACACTGAAGCTTTCTTT. The rearrangement joins TRBV4-1 to TRBJ1-1; TRBD1 aligns across 10 bases. This CDR3 region has 17 residues. V trimming: 5 bases; J trimming: 0 bases; junction bases outside the gene matches: 9. In germline, CDR1 is MGHRA, CDR2 YSYEKL.

The V and J genes are TRBV13 and TRBJ2-1, with TRBD2 identical over 16 bases. Germline V gives CDR1 PRHDT, CDR2 FYEKMQ (reference sequence). The CDR3 has 16 amino acids. V shed 6 bases and J 8 bases; nucleotides not matched to a gene: 7. DNA of the CDR3: TGTGCCAGCAGACCCGGGACTAGCGGGGGGGCGTATGAGCAGTTCTTC. Translation: CASRPGTSGGAYEQFF.

The J gene is TRBJ2-7, the V gene TRBV2; 10 bases are a match to TRBD2. V lost 11 bases, J lost 5 bases, and 9 bases stayed unmatched. Looked up from germline, CDR1 is SNHLY and CDR2 is FYNNEI. The CDR3 consists of 13 residues. CDR3 DNA sequence: TGTGCCTTTGGGTCCCTAGCGGGGGACGAGCAGTACTTC. This encodes CAFGSLAGDEQYF.

Only one count was recorded for this clone. The chain is built from TRBV7-9 and TRBJ1-1, with TRBD1 matching 10 bases. The CDR3 covers 15 residues. Germline V CDR1 and CDR2: SEHNR, FQNEAQ (reference sequence). Trimming at V came to 5 bases and at J to 2 bases, leaving 5 bases not matched to a gene. The CDR3 loop reads CASSPTGGANTEAFF. The CDR3 bases are TGTGCCAGCAGCCCGACAGGGGGCGCAAACACTGAAGCTTTCTTT.

The table lists this clone with a count of one. The genes are TRBV29-1 and TRBJ2-1; 8 bases line up with TRBD1. The CDR3 extends over 13 amino acids. The junction had 6 bases not matched to a gene; V was cut back by 5 bases and J by 6 bases. CDR1 is SQVTM, CDR2 ANQGSEA, per germline. Here the CDR3 reads CSVSTGGVNEQFF. CDR3 sequence (DNA): TGCAGCGTTTCTACAGGGGGAGTCAATGAGCAGTTCTTC.

The gene calls are TRBV28 and TRBJ2-7; a possible D gene is TRBD1 (6 bases). Per the germline V gene, CDR1 is MDHEN and CDR2 is SYDVKM. This CDR3 comprises 15 residues. Trimming took 5 bases from V and 1 from J, leaving 15 bases between them. The CDR3: CASSLPLTGSYEQYF. The CDR3 DNA follows: TGTGCCAGCAGTCTTCCCTTAACAGGGTCCTACGAGCAGTACTTC.

The chain uses TRBV29-1 and TRBJ2-2; weak D call: TRBD2 (5 bases). V gave up 3 bases and J gave up 7 bases, with 6 bases separating them. CDR1 and CDR2 from the germline V gene are SQVTM and ANQGSEA. This CDR3 spans 11 amino acids. This CDR3 reads CSVDRGGELFF. CDR3 DNA sequence: TGCAGCGTTGACCGGGGCGGGGAGCTGTTTTTT.

V is TRBV19 and J is TRBJ2-7, with a weak D call TRBD1 (6 bases). V dropped 5 bases and J dropped 3 bases, with 11 bases sitting between them. The CDR3 consists of 13 residues. CDR1 and CDR2 (germline): LNHDA, SQIVND (reference sequence). In DNA form, the CDR3 reads TGTGCCAGTAGTCCAGGGGCGGGCTACGAGCAGTACTTC. This encodes CASSPGAGYEQYF.

The chain joins TRBV30 to TRBJ2-2; TRBD2 is a possible D gene (6 bases). The CDR3 contains 17 residues. V lost 0 bases and J 7 bases, leaving 21 bases between the germline ends. Germline assignment: CDR1 GTSNPN and CDR2 SVGIG (reference sequence). Here the CDR3 DNA reads TGTGCCTGGAGTGTAGATCCGGCCGGCGGGGAGATCGGGGAGCTGTTTTTT. Translated, it gives CAWSVDPAGGEIGELFF.

The J gene is TRBJ2-7, the V gene TRBV5-6, with D maybe TRBD1 (7 bases). This CDR3 is built from 16 residues. The V gene lost 0 bases and the J gene lost 9 bases, with 22 bases spanning the gap. Germline-derived CDR1 and CDR2 are SGHDT and YYEEEE. As DNA, the CDR3 is TGTGCCAGCAGCTTGGCGTCCGGACAGGCGGGGTATCGGCAGTACTTC. It specifies CASSLASGQAGYRQYF. The full variable domain, completed using reference TRBV5-6 and TRBJ2-7, is DAGVTQSPTHLIKTRGQQVTLRCSPKSGHDTVSWYQQALGQGPQFIFQYYEEEERQRGNFPDRFSGHQFPNYSSELNVNALLLGDSALYLCASSLASGQAGYRQYFGPGTRLTVT.

The chain links TRBV2 to TRBJ1-6; D is possibly TRBD1 (6 bases). Germline-derived CDR1 and CDR2 are SNHLY and FYNNEI. V was trimmed by 7 bases and J by 7 bases, leaving 11 bases between them. The CDR3 loop spans 13 amino acids. The CDR3, as DNA: TGTGCCAGCACCCAGGGGATGAATTCACCCCTCCACTTT. Protein: CASTQGMNSPLHF.

The chain couples TRBV23-1 to TRBJ1-1; D remains ambiguous. TRBV23-1 is flagged as an ORF with uncertain function. The V end was cut by 9 bases, the J end by 0 bases, with 20 bases between. The CDR3 spans 16 residues. CDR3 bases: TGCGCCAGGTGGGAGTACGGATTCTTTATGAACACTGAAGCTTTCTTT. Residues: CARWEYGFFMNTEAFF.

This rearrangement joins TRBV6-9 to TRBJ1-5; 8 bases agree with TRBD1. V shed 10 bases, J shed 1 base, and the junction held 3 bases outside the gene matches. The CDR3 covers 13 residues. In germline, CDR1 is MNHGY, CDR2 SVAAGI. The CDR3 loop is CATRQGSNQPQHF. DNA of the CDR3: TGTGCCACAAGACAGGGGAGCAATCAGCCCCAGCATTTT.

The chain joins TRBV5-1 to TRBJ1-1; D not resolved. Trimming shortened V by 0 bases and J by 0 bases, and 24 bases separated the two germline ends. The germline V gene encodes CDR1 SGHRS and CDR2 YFSETQ. The CDR3 covers 20 residues. CDR3 DNA: TGCGCCAGCAGCTTGGAGTGGGGTCGTCAGAGGGCCATCATGAACACTGAAGCTTTCTTT. Amino acid sequence: CASSLEWGRQRAIMNTEAFF.